This T cell receptor beta chain was recorded in a study of somatic mutations in cytotoxic T cells in rheumatoid arthritis. Note on this clone: Its antigen is unidentified.

Study-wide results and caveats: There were about an eighth of the roughly 60 patients in whom the largest CD8+ clone exceeded 20% of CD8+ cells. TRBV07 appeared slightly underrepresented in the rheumatoid arthritis patients. That finding was not adjusted to account for multiple comparisons.

Positively selected by magnetic beads, CD4+ and CD8+ cells were purity-checked by flow cytometry. V lost 1 base, J lost 8 bases, and 9 bases lay in between. Germline V gene lookup returns CDR1 MGHRA and CDR2 YSYEKL. The CDR3 has 14 residues. The method was immunoSEQ multiplex PCR; TCRdb's version includes in-frame clones alone and lacks a portion of them. The sample includes around 16,000 clones, 82% of them seen just once. Sequences were obtained from CD8+ T cells sorted from blood. The chain uses TRBV4-1 and TRBJ1-6; D uncertain. The clonotype was recovered from a woman between 45 and 60 years old with rheumatoid arthritis. In DNA form, the CDR3 reads TGCGCCAGCAGCCAAGTACTAAAAGATTCACCCCTCCACTTT. Protein sequence: CASSQVLKDSPLHF.